The 30 T cell receptor beta chains below all came from one sample that was sequenced in a study of cytomegalovirus exposure and HLA in healthy donors. PCR primers comprised 60 Vbeta and 13 Jbeta primers. TCRdb's copy holds only in-frame clones and misses some; the assay was immunoSEQ multiplex PCR. Of 210,000 or so clones listed, over 70% were seen once; the top ten hold around 2.9%. Sequenced input: PBMCs. Every receptor here comes from a woman aged 60-75 years in good health and CMV-seropositive.

This sequence joins TRBV9 and TRBJ2-1, with unresolved D. Between the trimmed V and J ends, which lost 4 bases and 4 bases, there was a span of 15 bases. Germline V gives CDR1 SGDLS, CDR2 YYNGEE. This CDR3 is 15 amino acids long. CDR3 sequence reads: CASSQESWQYNEQFF. The CDR3, as DNA: TGTGCCAGCAGCCAAGAATCCTGGCAGTACAATGAGCAGTTCTTC.

The J gene is TRBJ2-7, the V gene TRBV2; a weak D match, TRBD1 (5 bases). The CDR3 runs 13 residues. Trimming stripped 4 bases from V and 3 bases from J, with 10 bases between. From germline, CDR1 is SNHLY and CDR2 FYNNEI. The CDR3 is CASSASRDYEQYF. CDR3 nucleotide sequence: TGTGCCAGCAGTGCCAGCAGGGACTACGAGCAGTACTTC.

Notes on this clone: Other DNA sequences in the same sample also yield this CDR3. This chain links TRBV18 with TRBJ1-5; weak D call: TRBD1 (5 bases). V lost 3 bases and J 7 bases, leaving 10 bases between the germline ends. The V gene's germline CDR1 is KGHSH and CDR2 LQKENI. The CDR3 is 13 residues long. CDR3 amino acids: CASSPGEDQPQHF. DNA of the CDR3: TGTGCCAGCTCACCGGGGGAGGACCAGCCCCAGCATTTT.

Regarding this clone: Other DNA variants within this sample encode the same CDR3. This rearrangement joins TRBV20-1 to TRBJ1-2; unclear D gene. With 1 base removed from V and 3 bases from J, the gap between germline ends came to 3 bases. From germline, CDR1 is DFQATT and CDR2 SNEGSKA (reference sequence). The CDR3 is made up of 11 amino acids. The CDR3 DNA reads as TGCAGTGCTAGAGCCGACTATGGCTACACCTTC. It yields the protein CSARADYGYTF.

The rearrangement uses TRBV4-1 and TRBJ1-6; D remains ambiguous. Trimming removed 1 base from V and 11 bases from J, with 15 bases in between. In germline, CDR1 is MGHRA, CDR2 YSYEKL. This CDR3 has 15 amino acids. This CDR3 reads CASSQAPEGLTPLHF. CDR3 sequence (DNA): TGCGCCAGCAGCCAAGCCCCTGAAGGACTGACACCCCTCCACTTT.

In regard to this clone: The junction differs from germline at one of its ends, possibly a read error. The genes are TRBV9 and TRBJ1-2; D ambiguous. From germline, CDR1 is SGDLS and CDR2 YYNGEE. The CDR3 totals 12 residues. The CDR3 bases are TGTGCCAGCAGCGGGATTAACTATGGCCACACCTTC. As protein: CASSGINYGHTF. Complete variable domain (other parts from reference TRBV9 and TRBJ1-2): DSGVTQTPKHLITATGQRVTLRCSPRSGDLSVYWYQQSLDQGLQFLIQYYNGEERAKGNILERFSAQQFPDLHSELNLSSLELGDSALYFCASSGINYGHTFGSGTRLTVV.

This clone was recorded a few times. The CDR3 sequence: CASRRGKDTEAFF. The CDR3, as DNA: TGCGCCAGCAGGAGGGGGAAAGACACTGAAGCTTTCTTT. This chain links TRBV10-1 with TRBJ1-1; D is perhaps TRBD1 (6 bases). Germline CDR1 WNHNN, CDR2 SYGVQD (reference sequence). CDR3 length equals 13 residues. V lost 6 bases and J lost 3, with 11 bases in between.

The genes are TRBV10-1 and TRBJ1-2; D not resolved. The CDR3 covers 15 residues. V dropped 1 base and J dropped 6 bases, with 15 bases sitting between them. Germline CDR1 WNHNN, CDR2 SYGVQD (reference sequence). Here the CDR3 reads CASSEWAVSVHGYTF. As DNA, the CDR3 is TGCGCCAGCAGTGAGTGGGCAGTCTCAGTCCATGGCTACACCTTC.

The chain recombines TRBV6-6 with TRBJ2-5, with 7 nucleotides matching TRBD1. The germline V gene has CDR1 MNHNY and CDR2 SVGAGI (reference sequence). CDR3 length equals 13 residues. V lost 5 bases to trimming and J lost 7 bases; unmatched junction nucleotides: 7. CDR3 bases: TGTGCCAGCAGTCGACAGGGATCGGGGACCCAGTACTTC. Translated: CASSRQGSGTQYF.

V gene TRBV9 combines with J gene TRBJ1-1; D is uncertain. V was clipped by 0 bases and J by 1 base, with 7 bases between them. The germline V gene encodes CDR1 SGDLS and CDR2 YYNGEE. The CDR3 sequence is 14 residues long. The CDR3 region is CASSVVGGNTEAFF. The CDR3, as DNA: TGTGCCAGCAGCGTAGTTGGCGGGAACACTGAAGCTTTCTTT.

J is TRBJ2-1 and V is TRBV7-8; 7 bases are shared with TRBD2. This CDR3 spans 14 amino acids. Germline values: CDR1 SGHVS, CDR2 FQNEAQ. J gave up 8 bases and V 5 bases, and 9 bases lay outside the gene matches. The CDR3 DNA follows: TGTGCCAGCAGCACGGGGGACTATGGCGATGAGCAGTTCTTC. It specifies CASSTGDYGDEQFF.

In the case of this clone: Since the CDR3 does not end with the conserved phenylalanine or tryptophan, this likely comes from a read error. V is TRBV7-2 and J is TRBJ2-7; TRBD1 matches at 7 bases. Germline CDR1 SGHTA, CDR2 FQGNSA. The V segment lost 0 bases and the J segment 1 base; nucleotides outside the gene matches: 6. The CDR3 has 16 amino acids. CDR3 sequence: CASSLAPAGGSYEQYL. DNA of the CDR3: TGTGCCAGCAGCTTAGCGCCAGCAGGGGGTTCCTACGAGCAGTACCTC.

The chain links TRBV5-1 to TRBJ1-5; perhaps TRBD1 as D (5 bases). V was cut by 0 bases and J by 6 bases, with 13 bases left in between. CDR3 length: 15 amino acids. In germline, CDR1 is SGHRS, CDR2 YFSETQ. The CDR3 DNA reads TGCGCCAGCAGCTTGGTAGGCAGGGAAGGTCAGCCCCAGCATTTT. The encoded protein is CASSLVGREGQPQHF.

This clone turned up a few times. The genes are TRBV7-2 and TRBJ1-1, with D perhaps TRBD1 (5 bases). V lost 2 bases to trimming and J lost 1 base, with 8 bases between them. CDR3 length: 14 residues. Per the germline V gene, CDR1 is SGHTA and CDR2 is FQGNSA. This chain's CDR3 is CASSLFDRNTEAFF. As DNA, the CDR3 is TGTGCCAGCAGCTTATTTGACAGGAACACTGAAGCTTTCTTT.

This chain joins TRBV6-1 and TRBJ1-1, with D unclear. Germline V gives CDR1 MNHNS, CDR2 SASEGT. Trimming left V 2 bases short and J 1 base short, with 5 bases between. The CDR3 is made up of 13 amino acids. As DNA, the CDR3 is TGTGCCAGCAGTGAAATCGGGAACACTGAAGCTTTCTTT. Translated: CASSEIGNTEAFF.

The chain employs TRBV10-3 and TRBJ1-3; TRBD1 matches at 9 bases. Germline V gene sequence: CDR1 ENHRY, CDR2 SYGVKD. This CDR3 has 15 amino acids. With 7 bases clipped from V and 4 bases from J, the junction kept 8 bases outside the gene matches. CDR3 loop: CAINLGQGPGNTIYF. The CDR3 bases are TGTGCCATCAACCTCGGACAGGGGCCCGGAAACACCATATATTTT.

In regard to this clone: This sample includes further DNA sequences coding for the same CDR3. V is TRBV6-6 and J is TRBJ1-2; 8 nucleotides match TRBD1. CDR1 MNHNY and CDR2 SVGAGI come from the germline V gene (reference sequence). With 6 bases clipped from V and 3 bases from J, the junction kept 6 bases outside the gene matches. The CDR3 consists of 14 residues. The CDR3 region has the DNA TGTGCCAGCAGGGGCCAGGGGGCGCACTATGGCTACACCTTC. It yields the protein CASRGQGAHYGYTF.

Comments on this clone: One junction end disagrees with the germline gene, perhaps due to a read error. Other DNA sequences in this specimen translate into the identical CDR3. The V gene is TRBV6-1, the J gene TRBJ2-7; D is uncertain. Germline V lookup: CDR1 MNHNS, CDR2 SASEGT. The CDR3 has 14 amino acids. The CDR3 bases are TGTGCAAGCAACGACCGGGTACCGGTCTACGAGCAGTACTTC. The encoded protein is CASNDRVPVYEQYF.

The V call is TRBV2, the J call TRBJ2-5; D perhaps matches TRBD1 (5 bases). This CDR3 is 13 amino acids long. CDR1 and CDR2 from the germline V gene are SNHLY and FYNNEI. V lost 8 bases, J lost 5 bases, and 15 bases lay in between. This CDR3 is CASGTGFRETQYF. CDR3 in DNA: TGTGCCAGCGGTACAGGTTTTAGGGAGACCCAGTACTTC.

The genes are TRBV30 and TRBJ1-6; D gene uncertain. The CDR3 contains 14 residues. Looked up from germline, CDR1 is GTSNPN and CDR2 is SVGIG (reference sequence). V dropped 4 bases and J dropped 8 bases, with 15 bases sitting between them. CDR3 DNA sequence: TGTGCCTGGACCGTGGGTCGGGGATATTCACCCCTCCACTTT. Protein product: CAWTVGRGYSPLHF.

The rearrangement uses TRBV5-6 and TRBJ1-6; no reliable D call. V was cut by 3 bases and J by 2 bases, with 15 bases left in between. The CDR3 sequence is 17 residues long. The germline gives CDR1 SGHDT, CDR2 YYEEEE. Written as DNA, the CDR3 is TGTGCCAGCAGCTACGGAGGAGTATCTCCCTATAATTCACCCCTCCACTTT. This codes for CASSYGGVSPYNSPLHF.

The chain combines TRBV5-4 with TRBJ1-2, with 10 bases matching TRBD1. The ends lost 4 bases at V and 8 bases at J; junction bases unmatched: 8. The CDR3 has 14 residues. From germline, CDR1 is SGHNT and CDR2 YYREEE (reference sequence). CDR3 protein: CASSPTGTGVGYTF. The CDR3 DNA follows: TGTGCCAGCAGCCCTACCGGGACAGGGGTGGGCTACACCTTC.

The V call is TRBV13, the J call TRBJ2-7; D might be TRBD2 (5 bases). The CDR3 covers 16 residues. Germline CDR1 and CDR2: PRHDT and FYEKMQ (reference sequence). V dropped 2 bases and J dropped 3 bases, with 17 bases sitting between them. The CDR3 here is CASSLRAGRRIYEQYF. As DNA, the CDR3 is TGTGCCAGCAGCTTACGGGCTGGGAGAAGGATCTACGAGCAGTACTTC.

This sequence joins TRBV5-6 and TRBJ1-5; D is possibly TRBD1 (5 bases). The CDR3 extends over 15 amino acids. Per germline, CDR1 SGHDT and CDR2 YYEEEE. The V end was cut by 1 base, the J end by 6 bases, with 14 bases between. CDR3 region: CASSLRWGEGQPQHF. For the CDR3, the DNA is TGTGCCAGCAGCTTGAGGTGGGGCGAAGGTCAGCCCCAGCATTTT.

This rearrangement joins TRBV9 to TRBJ2-2; 8 nucleotides match TRBD2. Germline-derived CDR1 and CDR2 are SGDLS and YYNGEE. V dropped 0 bases and J dropped 4; count of bases not matched to a gene: 5. This CDR3 region has 16 residues. CDR3 DNA: TGTGCCAGCAGCGTAGGAGCGGGAGTGTCCACCGGGGAGCTGTTTTTT. As protein: CASSVGAGVSTGELFF.

The chain couples TRBV5-1 to TRBJ2-7; D might be TRBD1 (6 bases). CDR1 is SGHRS, CDR2 YFSETQ, per germline. Trimming took 4 bases from V and 5 from J, leaving 13 bases between them. The CDR3 runs to 13 residues. CDR3 loop: CASSVQGSHEQYF. The CDR3 nucleotides are TGCGCCAGCAGCGTACAGGGCAGCCACGAGCAGTACTTC.

This clone has a handful of counts. The chain carries TRBV5-4 and TRBJ2-2, with D perhaps TRBD2 (6 bases). CDR1 is SGHNT and CDR2 is YYREEE in the germline V gene (reference sequence). The germline V and J ends were trimmed by 4 bases and 3 bases, with 19 bases remaining between them. CDR3 size: 17 residues. The CDR3 DNA follows: TGTGCCAGCAGCCCCGGAGGAGGTGGGGGGTACACCGGGGAGCTGTTTTTT. Protein: CASSPGGGGGYTGELFF.

This clone was found once. The rearrangement joins TRBV9 to TRBJ1-3; D ambiguous. This CDR3 is built from 16 residues. The germline V and J ends were trimmed by 0 bases and 0 bases, with 10 bases remaining between them. The V gene's germline CDR1 is SGDLS and CDR2 YYNGEE. DNA of the CDR3: TGTGCCAGCAGCGTAGTGGGAGGGTTCTCTGGAAACACCATATATTTT. It codes for CASSVVGGFSGNTIYF.

This clone was picked up a small number of times. The rearrangement joins TRBV6-6 to TRBJ2-1; 13 bases fit TRBD2. The CDR3 sequence is 15 residues long. Germline CDR1 is MNHNY and CDR2 is SVGAGI (reference sequence). Trimming cost V 6 bases and J 7 bases; bases outside gene matches: 6. The CDR3 spells CASRYGLAGVNEQFF. CDR3 bases: TGTGCCAGCAGGTACGGACTAGCGGGAGTAAATGAGCAGTTCTTC.

This clone was seen just once. The chain has TRBV7-2 and TRBJ1-6; D call uncertain. Germline V CDR1 and CDR2: SGHTA, FQGNSA. This CDR3 region has 14 residues. Trimming stripped 5 bases from V and 6 bases from J, with 11 bases between. The CDR3 DNA reads TGTGCCAGCAGCCCGGAGCAAACTAATTCACCCCTCCACTTT. It is translated as CASSPEQTNSPLHF.